Listed here are 23 T cell receptor beta chains from one sample, sequenced in a study of blood T cell repertoires in COVID-19. Profiled with immunoSEQ multiplex PCR; TCRdb holds only in-frame clones, not every one. Here the sample spans about 170,000 clones, about four fifths being singletons. Sequencing was carried out using peripheral blood. Receptor source: a man between 35 and 55 years old who had recovered from COVID-19.

The J gene is TRBJ1-6, the V gene TRBV30; TRBD1 aligns across 7 bases. Germline V gives CDR1 GTSNPN, CDR2 SVGIG (reference sequence). The CDR3 totals 13 residues. The trim removed 4 bases at V and 7 bases at J, leaving 4 bases unmatched. The CDR3 loop is CAWKGQLNSPLHF. The DNA for the CDR3 is TGTGCCTGGAAGGGACAGCTAAATTCACCCCTCCACTTT.

This chain joins TRBV7-9 and TRBJ2-2; TRBD1 matches 9 bases. CDR1 is SEHNR and CDR2 is FQNEAQ in the germline V gene (reference sequence). V lost 2 bases, J lost 3 bases, and 7 bases stayed unmatched. CDR3 length equals 17 residues. CDR3 sequence: CASSLSHRGPDTGELFF. DNA of the CDR3: TGTGCCAGCAGCTTATCCCACAGGGGGCCGGACACCGGGGAGCTGTTTTTT.

The rearrangement uses TRBV2 and TRBJ2-7; TRBD1 aligns across 9 bases. V lost 6 bases to trimming and J lost 1 base; unmatched junction nucleotides: 4. Germline loops: CDR1 SNHLY, CDR2 FYNNEI. The CDR3 is made up of 14 amino acids. The CDR3 DNA sequence: TGTGCCAGCAGCCCAGACAGGGGGTCCTACGAGCAGTACTTC. Translation gives CASSPDRGSYEQYF.

The V gene is TRBV5-6, the J gene TRBJ1-1; 7 positions agree with TRBD1. The V segment lost 4 bases and the J segment 6 bases; nucleotides outside the gene matches: 15. There are 16 residues in the CDR3. CDR1 and CDR2 from the germline V gene are SGHDT and YYEEEE. In DNA, the CDR3 is TGTGCCAGCAGCCTTGGAGCTTCAGGGGGATCCGCTGAAGCTTTCTTT. Protein: CASSLGASGGSAEAFF.

In DNA, the CDR3 is TGTGCCAGTAGTATCCCACAGGCTTGGAACGAAAAACTGTTTTTT. Residues: CASSIPQAWNEKLFF. This chain links TRBV19 with TRBJ1-4; D may be TRBD1 (5 bases). Trimming pared 3 bases from V and 8 bases from J, leaving 16 bases between. Germline CDR1 is LNHDA and CDR2 is SQIVND (reference sequence). CDR3 length: 15 amino acids.

The V gene is TRBV19, the J gene TRBJ2-7, with no clear D. The CDR3 spans 12 residues. With 0 bases removed from V and 8 bases from J, the gap between germline ends came to 8 bases. Germline loops: CDR1 LNHDA, CDR2 SQIVND (reference sequence). The CDR3 loop is CASSIDPSKQYF. CDR3 DNA: TGTGCCAGTAGTATAGATCCCAGTAAGCAGTACTTC.

This chain joins TRBV7-8 and TRBJ2-7; D is uncertain. The germline V gene has CDR1 SGHVS and CDR2 FQNEAQ. The CDR3 has 14 amino acids. Trimming cost V 7 bases and J 2 bases, with 15 bases left between them. The CDR3 loop reads CASTEELGPYEQYF. In nucleotides, the CDR3 is TGTGCCAGCACCGAGGAGCTGGGTCCCTACGAGCAGTACTTC.

This rearrangement joins TRBV27 to TRBJ2-7; D ambiguous. There are 14 residues in the CDR3. Germline values: CDR1 MNHEY, CDR2 SMNVEV (reference sequence). Trimming cost V 4 bases and J 2 bases, with 12 bases left between them. CDR3: CASSSAPAAYEQYF. As DNA, the CDR3 is TGTGCCAGCAGTTCCGCCCCTGCGGCCTACGAGCAGTACTTC.

The chain uses TRBV29-1 and TRBJ1-4, with 9 positions matching TRBD1. Trimming cost V 3 bases and J 8 bases; bases outside gene matches: 4. Per the germline V gene, CDR1 is SQVTM and CDR2 is ANQGSEA. The CDR3 spans 13 residues. The CDR3 coding sequence is TGCAGCGTTGAGGACAGGGGACAGGAAAAACTGTTTTTT. It translates to CSVEDRGQEKLFF.

V gene TRBV19 combines with J gene TRBJ2-7; D is uncertain. V was clipped by 0 bases and J by 3 bases, with 12 bases between them. Germline CDR1 and CDR2: LNHDA and SQIVND (reference sequence). There are 15 residues in the CDR3. Here the CDR3 DNA reads TGTGCCAGTAGTATAGACCCCGACAAGAACTACGAGCAGTACTTC. The encoded protein is CASSIDPDKNYEQYF.

The chain recombines TRBV10-3 with TRBJ1-1; possibly TRBD1 for D (5 bases). CDR1 is ENHRY, CDR2 SYGVKD, per germline. The CDR3 is 13 residues long. Deletions cut 6 bases from V and 1 base from J, with 9 bases between. The DNA of the CDR3 is TGTGCCATCAGAGCTACAGGGAACACTGAAGCTTTCTTT. Protein: CAIRATGNTEAFF.

This clone was seen a few times. The gene calls are TRBV12-3 or TRBV12-4 and TRBJ1-1; 7 bases are shared with TRBD1. The CDR3 length is 13 residues. Unmatched junction bases numbered 4, after V lost 5 bases and J lost 4 bases. CDR3 sequence reads: CASSMTGSTEAFF. CDR3 DNA: TGTGCCAGCAGTATGACAGGGTCCACTGAAGCTTTCTTT.

The rearrangement links TRBV19 to TRBJ2-5, with D perhaps TRBD2 (6 bases). The V end was cut by 6 bases, the J end by 11 bases, with 16 bases between. This CDR3 has 12 residues. Germline V gives CDR1 LNHDA, CDR2 SQIVND (reference sequence). The CDR3 loop is CASSPLGGKQYF. CDR3 DNA: TGTGCCAGTAGCCCTCTGGGGGGAAAGCAGTACTTC.

This chain joins TRBV11-2 and TRBJ1-2; 7 bases are a match to TRBD1. Per the germline V gene, CDR1 is SGHAT and CDR2 is FQNNGV. The length of the CDR3 is 15 residues. Trimming took 5 bases from V and 5 from J; bases not matched to a gene: 11. The CDR3 sequence: CASSSRTGLLYGYTF. CDR3 DNA: TGTGCCAGCAGCAGCAGGACAGGTCTACTGTATGGCTACACCTTC.

The gene calls are TRBV11-3 and TRBJ2-6; TRBD1 aligns across 9 bases. Germline-derived CDR1 and CDR2 are SGHNT and YENEEA. Trimming cost V 1 base and J 9 bases; bases outside gene matches: 7. The CDR3 extends over 16 amino acids. The CDR3 region has the DNA TGTGCCAGCAGCTTAGGGGGGACAGGGTCTCTCAACGTCCTGACTTTC. It translates to CASSLGGTGSLNVLTF. The full variable domain, with the rest looked up from reference TRBV11-3 and TRBJ2-6, is EAGVVQSPRYKIIEKKQPVAFWCNPISGHNTLYWYLQNLGQGPELLIRYENEEAVDDSQLPKDRFSAERLKGVDSTLKIQPAELGDSAVYLCASSLGGTGSLNVLTFGAGSRLTVL.

This clone has ten or more counts. V usage is TRBV5-1 and J usage is TRBJ1-2; D unresolved. Germline V lookup: CDR1 SGHRS, CDR2 YFSETQ. The CDR3 consists of 12 residues. V gave up 2 bases and J gave up 8 bases, with 10 bases separating them. The CDR3 DNA reads TGCGCCAGCAGCTTAAATTCCGGGGGCTACACCTTC. Translated: CASSLNSGGYTF.

This chain connects TRBV10-3 to TRBJ1-1; D is unresolved. Germline CDR1 and CDR2: ENHRY and SYGVKD. The CDR3 sequence is 14 residues long. V was trimmed by 2 bases and J by 7 bases, leaving 14 bases between them. The CDR3 reads CAISEQEATFEAFF. In DNA, the CDR3 is TGTGCCATCAGTGAGCAGGAGGCCACCTTTGAAGCTTTCTTT.

The chain combines TRBV28 with TRBJ2-7, with D perhaps matching TRBD1 (6 bases). Per the germline V gene, CDR1 is MDHEN and CDR2 is SYDVKM. Trimming took 2 bases from V and 1 from J, leaving 15 bases between them. The CDR3 has 16 residues. CDR3 coding DNA: TGTGCCAGCAGTTTAAGGCTCTCGACAGGATCCTACGAGCAGTACTTC. Amino acids: CASSLRLSTGSYEQYF. The complete variable domain, with remaining parts taken from reference TRBV28 and TRBJ2-7, reads DVKVTQSSRYLVKRTGEKVFLECVQDMDHENMFWYRQDPGLGLRLIYFSYDVKMKEKGDIPEGYSVSREKKERFSLILESASTNQTSMYLCASSLRLSTGSYEQYFGPGTRLTVT.

The V gene is TRBV6-4, the J gene TRBJ2-7; D call uncertain. Per germline, CDR1 MRHNA and CDR2 SNTAGT. The CDR3 has 14 residues. Deletions cut 4 bases from V and 0 bases from J, with 10 bases between. The CDR3 nucleotides are TGTGCCAGCAGTGTCAGGCCCGGCTCCTACGAGCAGTACTTC. It specifies CASSVRPGSYEQYF.

The chain joins TRBV12-3 or TRBV12-4 to TRBJ2-5; D call uncertain. V lost 2 bases and J 5 bases, leaving 6 bases between the germline ends. The CDR3 length is 12 residues. The CDR3 nucleotides read TGTGCCAGCAGTTTACTCCGGGAGACCCAGTACTTC. Translating gives CASSLLRETQYF.

The chain recombines TRBV10-3 with TRBJ1-3; D is uncertain. V lost 1 base to trimming and J lost 0 bases, with 10 bases between them. Germline V CDR1 and CDR2: ENHRY, SYGVKD. The CDR3 contains 16 residues. Here the CDR3 reads CAISELLAISGNTIYF. For the CDR3, the DNA is TGTGCCATCAGTGAGTTGTTAGCGATCTCTGGAAACACCATATATTTT.

The V and J genes are TRBV6-5 and TRBJ2-7, with 11 positions matching TRBD1. From germline, CDR1 is MNHEY and CDR2 SVGAGI. The CDR3 runs 14 residues. V shed 6 bases, J shed 3 bases, and the junction held 4 bases outside the gene matches. The CDR3 spells CASRLGTGGYEQYF. The CDR3 bases are TGTGCCAGCAGACTAGGGACAGGGGGCTACGAGCAGTACTTC.

The chain carries TRBV6-2 or TRBV6-3 and TRBJ2-3; perhaps TRBD1 as D (5 bases). The CDR3 length is 13 residues. The germline gives CDR1 MNHEY, CDR2 SVGEGT. The ends were cut back, 0 bases at V and 11 bases at J, with 12 bases in the middle. The CDR3 protein is CASSYSHPRVQYF. The CDR3 DNA follows: TGTGCCAGCAGTTACTCCCACCCCAGGGTGCAGTATTTT.